A selection of T cell receptor beta chains follows, all from one sample in a study of blood T cell repertoires in COVID-19. Data came from immunoSEQ multiplex PCR; TCRdb stores just in-frame clones and leaves some out. The sample contains around 32,000 clones, around 85% of which appear only once. The sequenced sample was peripheral blood. These receptors all come from a woman older than 75 with active or convalescent COVID-19. The conserved cysteine and the conserved F or W are not part of the CDR3 here. D genes are given only for firm matches.

TRBV10-2	TRBJ2-7	NA	ASTRDTTYEQY
TRBV5-1	TRBJ2-5	TRBD1	ASSSGTGEETQY
TRBV2	TRBJ2-7	NA	ASLSGAVEQY
TRBV6-4	TRBJ2-1	TRBD1	ASSQTGTVRPEQF
TRBV5-1	TRBJ2-7	TRBD1	ASSLDGTGGLEQY
TRBV6-5	TRBJ2-2	TRBD1	ASIPGGLNTGELF
TRBV5-1	TRBJ2-7	NA	ASSLSIPGYEQY
TRBV30	TRBJ1-3	NA	GLQGDSGNTIY
TRBV5-5	TRBJ2-7	NA	ASSLAGQNTYEQY
TRBV9	TRBJ2-5	NA	ASSVYGEETQY
TRBV6-5	TRBJ2-3	NA	ASSYGTASPDTQY
TRBV12-5	TRBJ2-7	TRBD1	ASGSGRWTGHEQY
TRBV5-5	TRBJ1-3	NA	ASSWGERSGNTIY
TRBV28	TRBJ1-1	NA	ASRSQVFEAF
TRBV6-5	TRBJ2-1	NA	ASSPDSEQF
TRBV19	TRBJ1-5	TRBD1	ASSARQGSGNQPQH
TRBV2	TRBJ1-5	NA	ASSGQNSNQPQH